This T cell receptor (beta chain) was documented in a study of persistence of HIV-infected CD4 T cells. Study as a whole: Donors were ART-treated; their CMV- and Gag-responding CD4+ T cells were isolated. Study-wide points: Bulk TCR data could not be restricted to HIV-1-infected CMV-responding cells.

The libraries were made with immunoSEQ version 4 in survey mode. Sequencing used immunoSEQ multiplex PCR; TCRdb keeps in-frame clones, though not all of them. This sample carries around 60,000 clones, about four fifths of them seen once, and the ten largest clones take more than 1.5%. The V gene lost 7 bases and the J gene lost 6 bases, with 11 bases spanning the gap. This CDR3 has 12 amino acids. Germline lookup yields CDR1 SNHLY and CDR2 FYNNEI. The stimulus was an HIV-1 Gag 15-mer peptide pool, around 1.1 ug/peptide/mL. Memory cells lacking CD40L and CD69 with high CD45RO were sorted. Donors had undetectable plasma HIV-1 RNA, under 50 copies/mL, for 4+ years. Inclusion required CMV-positive serology and CD4+ counts above 400 cells/uL. As concerns this clone: Its antigen is unknown.

This rearrangement joins TRBV2 to TRBJ2-3; a weak D match, TRBD1 (6 bases). The sequence was collected from an adult man with HIV who was CMV-seropositive. The specimen was CD4+ T cells sorted from PBMCs after roughly 20-hour stimulation, collected from a patient who received antiretroviral therapy. The CDR3 region has the DNA TGTGCCAGCACTTACAGGGAGGATACGCAGTATTTT. Its protein product is CASTYREDTQYF.